The rows below give T cell receptor beta chains drawn from one sample of a study of blood T cell repertoires in COVID-19. Assay: immunoSEQ multiplex PCR; the TCRdb copy retains only in-frame clones and omits some. The top ten clones hold around 2.5% of a sample with approximately 320,000 clones, 90% of them seen once. The sequenced sample was PBMCs or T cells enriched from blood (not recorded which). These TCRs come from a man between 60 and 70 years old who had recovered from COVID-19. CDR3s leave out the opening cysteine and the closing phenylalanine or tryptophan. The D gene is left open where the match is weak. Clone size appears in some rows only: once, few, many, or a class for an expanded clone.

>TRBV5-1|.|TRBD1
ASSLGQGETQY
>TRBV3-1/TRBV3-2|.|.
ASSRRDWSGNYGYT
>TRBV6-1|.|.
ASSDRGVDTQY
>TRBV18|.|.
ASSSQEGSYEQY
>TRBV4-1|once|.
ASSQEALTGGNTIY
>TRBV30|.|TRBD1
AWSGTGGLPQH
>TRBV7-3|.|.
ASSSLDRGSYNEQF
>TRBV12-5|.|TRBD1
ASGLVRAGQGFSDTEAF
>TRBV11-2|.|.
ASSSGHREKLF
>TRBV9|.|.
ASSVDVRNYGYT
>TRBV4-1|.|.
ASSHPGSSSYNEQF
>TRBV7-2|.|.
ASSLTNAGYT
>TRBV6-1|.|TRBD1
ASSDGTGSRNQPQH
>TRBV12-3/TRBV12-4|few|.
ASSLGRNSPLH
>TRBV6-6|.|.
ASSYFQGTGDYGYT
>TRBV24-1|once|.
ATRKAMNTEAF
>TRBV7-2|.|.
ASSVIGGPYEQY
>TRBV6-2/TRBV6-3|.|TRBD1
ASSYGTGIYEQY
>TRBV11-2|once|.
ASSLGQGKTPYSGNTIY
>TRBV29-1|.|TRBD2
SVEHIPGLAFDLIYEQY
>TRBV6-1|.|.
ASSGGSGGFREKLF
>TRBV30|.|.
AWRTGSVYGYT
>TRBV9|once|.
ASSVVAISLYNEQF
>TRBV7-3|few|TRBD1
ASSLGTGNTEAF
>TRBV18|.|.
ASSPASGRDTQY
>TRBV7-2|.|TRBD1
ASSPYLTGQRLF
>TRBV5-5|.|.
ASSGAPNQPQH
>TRBV5-8|once|.
ASSGGYSGNTIY
>TRBV24-1|.|TRBD1
ASQTGTGPYNEQF
>TRBV11-2|.|TRBD1
ASSLLGTGVILTEAF
>TRBV9|once|.
ASTRPTGDLTYGYT
>TRBV10-3|.|.
AISGTVNEKLF
>TRBV3-1/TRBV3-2|.|TRBD1
ASSRTGTGRTGELF
>TRBV6-5|.|TRBD1
ASRNRGKSEQY
>TRBV6-1|.|.
ASSEFGGGTNEQF
>TRBV7-9|.|.
ASSSLQGPYEQY
>TRBV9|.|TRBD1
ASSAVGTGPYEQY
>TRBV2|.|TRBD2
ASSRVLAVYEQY
>TRBV24-1|.|.
ATSDQQPRTRGIGEQY
>TRBV5-1|few|.
ASSLGLVSGELF
>TRBV6-6|.|.
ASSSGMTNEKLF
>TRBV11-2|.|TRBD2
ASSPWRGGGLDTQY
>TRBV24-1|few|.
ATSVSGNQPQH
>TRBV4-2|.|TRBD2
ASSQDTSGDTQY
>TRBV7-9|.|TRBD1
ASSLGGQFIGNTIY
>TRBV19|.|TRBD2
ASSVGLAYEQY
>TRBV18|.|.
ASSSEAGPYGYT
>TRBV15|.|.
ATSRDRGSYNEQF
>TRBV5-6|.|.
ASSLITAQGDYGYT
>TRBV5-4|.|TRBD1
ASSLVRGQEAEAF
>TRBV30|.|.
AWSWGGYGYT